The rows below give T cell receptor beta chains drawn from one sample of a study of sequential checkpoint blockade in melanoma. TCRdb keeps only in-frame clones here, not all; method: immunoSEQ multiplex PCR. The sample comprises fewer than 30,000 clones, about 72% of which are singletons, and about an eighth rests with the top ten. Here the sequenced sample was CD8+ T cells sorted from blood (inferred from file names), taken from a patient given nivolumab and ipilimumab in sequence. These receptors originate from a human donor with melanoma. Each CDR3 is given with its conserved first and last residue. D genes are given only for firm matches. Size values are once, few and many counts, or a class for expanded clones, and some rows have none.

d_call,clone_size,v_call,j_call,cdr3_nt,cdr3_aa
-,once,TRBV29-1,TRBJ2-2,TGCAGCGTTGAGGACAACAACACCGGGGAGCTGTTTTTT,CSVEDNNTGELFF
TRBD1,-,TRBV11-3,TRBJ2-2,TGTGCCAGCAGCCGACTAGGACAGGGGAGTGCCGGGGAGCTGTTTTTT,CASSRLGQGSAGELFF
-,-,TRBV10-3,TRBJ2-5,TGTGCCATCATAACAGGGGAGGCCACCCAAGAGACCCAGTACTTC,CAIITGEATQETQYF
-,-,TRBV27,TRBJ2-7,TGTGCCAGCAGTTTACCAGGGTTCGAGCAGTACTTC,CASSLPGFEQYF
TRBD2,-,TRBV4-1,TRBJ2-7,TGCGCCAGCAGCCAACGGGAGGGACTCGAGCAGTACTTC,CASSQREGLEQYF
-,-,TRBV19,TRBJ2-6,TGTGCCAGTAGTATTGTGACAGCTGGGGCCAACGTCCTGACTTTC,CASSIVTAGANVLTF
-,-,TRBV5-5,TRBJ2-1,TGTGCCAGCAGCTTTAGCAATGAGCAGTTCTTC,CASSFSNEQFF
-,-,TRBV28,TRBJ2-5,TGTGCCAGCAGTTCTAATCCAGGGGTGGGAGAGACCCAGTACTTC,CASSSNPGVGETQYF
-,-,TRBV5-6,TRBJ1-6,TGTGCCAGCAGCTTGAGGACAGATAATTCACCCCTCCACTTT,CASSLRTDNSPLHF
TRBD1,-,TRBV28,TRBJ2-1,TGTGCCAGCAGTTCTGGGACAGGGGGCTACAATGAGCAGTTCTTC,CASSSGTGGYNEQFF
TRBD1,-,TRBV28,TRBJ2-3,TGTGCCAGCACATCCACAGGGGGCTGGAGAGATACGCAGTATTTT,CASTSTGGWRDTQYF
-,-,TRBV4-1,TRBJ1-1,TGCGCCAGCAGCCAAGATCGGTCTGAAAACACTGAAGCTTTCTTT,CASSQDRSENTEAFF
-,few,TRBV19,TRBJ1-1,TGTGCCAGTAAACCGGGGTACACTGAAGCTTTCTTT,CASKPGYTEAFF
TRBD1,medium-sized,TRBV18,TRBJ1-1,TGTGCCAGCTCACCGACAGGGGCGGGCACTGAAGCTTTCTTT,CASSPTGAGTEAFF
-,large,TRBV4-3,TRBJ1-2,TGCGCCAGCAGCCAAGACCTCAGGGTGAGGTATGGCTACACCTTC,CASSQDLRVRYGYTF
TRBD1,few,TRBV7-9,TRBJ1-2,TGTGCCAGCAGCCCCCCGGGACAGGGCTATGGCTACACCTTC,CASSPPGQGYGYTF
-,-,TRBV21-1,TRBJ2-7,TGTGCCAGCCTATTCCGGGACAGAAAGACCTACGAGCAGTACTTC,CASLFRDRKTYEQYF
TRBD1,-,TRBV27,TRBJ2-7,TGTGCCAGCAGTTCCGCGGGACAGGAGGACCCCTACGAGCAGTACTTC,CASSSAGQEDPYEQYF
TRBD2,-,TRBV19,TRBJ2-7,TGTGCCAGTAGTATGCGGGGGGGCTCCTACGAGCAGTACTTC,CASSMRGGSYEQYF
-,-,TRBV9,TRBJ2-3,TGTGCCAGCAGCGTAGTTGGCAGGGTCACAGATACGCAGTATTTT,CASSVVGRVTDTQYF
-,-,TRBV11-2,TRBJ1-4,TGTGCCAGCAACCATTGGGGGGAGAATGAAAAACTGTTTTTT,CASNHWGENEKLFF
TRBD2,-,TRBV4-2,TRBJ2-7,TGTGCCAGCAGCCAAGCGTTGCCCACACCAGCGGGGGGCTACGAGCAGTACTTC,CASSQALPTPAGGYEQYF
-,-,TRBV7-2,TRBJ2-7,TGTGCCAGCAGCCTAGGACAGTACTCCTACGAGCAGTACTTC,CASSLGQYSYEQYF
TRBD1,once,TRBV6-5,TRBJ2-7,TGTGCCAGCAGTTACGGACAGGGAAACGAGCAGTACTTC,CASSYGQGNEQYF
-,few,TRBV13,TRBJ1-2,TGTGCCAGCAGCTTTGGGGCAGCGAACTATGGCTACACCTTC,CASSFGAANYGYTF
-,once,TRBV2,TRBJ1-4,TGTGCCAGCAGTGTAGAGGTGCCTGAAAAACTGTTTTTT,CASSVEVPEKLFF
-,-,TRBV28,TRBJ1-3,TGTGCCAGCAGTTTAAGAGAAAAGTCCGGAGACACCATATATTTT,CASSLREKSGDTIYF
-,-,TRBV5-1,TRBJ2-5,TGCGCCAGCAGCCCAACCGGACTCCAGCAGTACTTC,CASSPTGLQQYF
-,-,TRBV7-9,TRBJ1-5,TGTGCCAGCAGCGCCGGACAGCCTAATCAGCCCCAGCATTTT,CASSAGQPNQPQHF